One and the same sample provided the 6 T cell receptor beta chains below, sequenced in a study of OX40 agonist ivuxolimab in advanced cancers. Data came from immunoSEQ multiplex PCR; TCRdb stores just in-frame clones and leaves some out. Of 50,000 to 65,000 clones listed, almost 95% were seen once; the top ten hold roughly an eighth. The sample here was CD4+ or CD8+ T cells sorted from blood, taken in a trial of the OX40 agonist ivuxolimab. These receptor sequences come from an adult with an advanced solid tumor such as melanoma, head and neck, liver or kidney cancer.

This chain links TRBV4-1 with TRBJ2-7, with 9 bases identical to TRBD2. Germline CDR1 is MGHRA and CDR2 is YSYEKL. The CDR3 is made up of 15 amino acids. V shed 4 bases, J shed 6 bases, and the junction held 10 bases outside the gene matches. In DNA form, the CDR3 reads TGCGCCAGCAGCCCCTATGCGGGAGGGGAGAGCGAGCAGTACTTC. Translated, it gives CASSPYAGGESEQYF.

There are a few counts of this clone. The J gene is TRBJ1-5, the V gene TRBV7-7; D might be TRBD1 (5 bases). CDR1 and CDR2 (germline): SSHAT, FNYEAQ (reference sequence). Deletions cut 5 bases from V and 6 bases from J, with 14 bases between. The CDR3 consists of 14 residues. CDR3 sequence reads: CASSGTGLSQPQHF. In DNA, the CDR3 is TGTGCCAGCAGCGGCACAGGTTTGAGTCAGCCCCAGCATTTT.

The rearrangement links TRBV13 to TRBJ2-7; 7 nucleotides match TRBD1. V lost 4 bases to trimming and J lost 4 bases; unmatched junction nucleotides: 4. Looked up from germline, CDR1 is PRHDT and CDR2 is FYEKMQ (reference sequence). This CDR3 contains 13 residues. The CDR3 DNA is TGTGCCAGCAGCTCGGACAGGTCTTACGAGCAGTACTTC. Amino acid sequence: CASSSDRSYEQYF.

The rearrangement links TRBV29-1 to TRBJ2-7; D is ambiguous. The CDR3 spans 13 residues. Trimming took 0 bases from V and 0 from J, leaving 6 bases between them. CDR1 SQVTM and CDR2 ANQGSEA come from the germline V gene. CDR3 region: CSVEDGSSYEQYF. In nucleotides, the CDR3 is TGCAGCGTTGAAGACGGAAGCTCCTACGAGCAGTACTTC.

V gene TRBV27 combines with J gene TRBJ2-7; D uncertain. Germline assignment: CDR1 MNHEY and CDR2 SMNVEV (reference sequence). V lost 6 bases and J 2 bases, leaving 14 bases between the germline ends. This CDR3 has 14 residues. CDR3 bases: TGTGCCAGCAGCAATCGCGACGATACCTACGAGCAGTACTTC. As protein: CASSNRDDTYEQYF.

This rearrangement joins TRBV6-6 to TRBJ2-7; D is unresolved. Germline values: CDR1 MNHNY, CDR2 SVGAGI (reference sequence). CDR3 size: 13 residues. The V and J ends lost 0 bases and 0 bases respectively, with 3 bases between them. The CDR3 region has the DNA TGTGCCAGCAGTTACTCCTACTCCTACGAGCAGTACTTC. Protein: CASSYSYSYEQYF.